This entry lists 20 T cell receptor beta chains sequenced from one sample in a study of CD8 T cell repertoires and HIV-1 epitope variants. Sequencing was performed with immunoSEQ multiplex PCR; in TCRdb, only in-frame clones are kept and a portion is missing. The sample consists of approximately 5,200 clones, 60% to 75% of them appearing once. Antigens for these TCRs are unknown. Sequencing input: cultured CD8+ T cells derived from PBMCs. The source of these receptors is a male donor with HIV.

The chain links TRBV5-1 to TRBJ2-1, with D uncertain. Germline assignment: CDR1 SGHRS and CDR2 YFSETQ. V lost 1 base, J lost 7 bases, and 3 bases lay in between. This CDR3 spans 11 amino acids. CDR3 protein: CASSLTNEQFF. In DNA form, the CDR3 reads TGCGCCAGCAGCTTGACGAATGAGCAGTTCTTC. The entire variable domain, with the rest obtained from reference TRBV5-1 and TRBJ2-1, is as follows: KAGVTQTPRYLIKTRGQQVTLSCSPISGHRSVSWYQQTPGQGLQFLFEYFSETQRNKGNFPGRFSGRQFSNSRSEMNVSTLELGDSALYLCASSLTNEQFFGPGTRLTVL.

The gene calls are TRBV7-7 and TRBJ2-2; weak D call: TRBD1 (6 bases). The CDR3 is 15 amino acids. Deletions cut 1 base from V and 4 bases from J, with 10 bases between. Germline values: CDR1 SSHAT, CDR2 FNYEAQ (reference sequence). Here the CDR3 reads CASSLDRAGTGELFF. CDR3 bases: TGTGCCAGCAGCTTAGACAGGGCTGGCACCGGGGAGCTGTTTTTT. Variable domain in full (rest from reference TRBV7-7 and TRBJ2-2): GAGVSQSPRYKVTKRGQDVTLRCDPISSHATLYWYQQALGQGPEFLTYFNYEAQPDKSGLPSDRFSAERPEGSISTLTIQRTEQRDSAMYRCASSLDRAGTGELFFGEGSRLTVL.

This clone was observed a single time. The chain recombines TRBV27 with TRBJ2-7, with D tentatively TRBD1 or TRBD2 (5 bases each). Per germline, CDR1 MNHEY and CDR2 SMNVEV (reference sequence). V lost 7 bases and J 0 bases, leaving 13 bases between the germline ends. The CDR3 is 14 residues long. CDR3 residues: CASNPSGGSYEQYF. The CDR3 nucleotides read TGTGCCAGCAACCCCTCTGGGGGCTCCTACGAGCAGTACTTC.

The V call is TRBV7-8, the J call TRBJ1-6; TRBD1 matches 7 bases. After removal of 5 bases from V and 10 bases from J, the junction contained 11 bases not matched to a gene. The CDR3 totals 15 residues. Germline V CDR1 and CDR2: SGHVS, FQNEAQ. The CDR3 DNA reads as TGTGCCAGCAGCCCGAGGACAGGAGTAGAGTCACCCCTCCACTTT. This codes for CASSPRTGVESPLHF.

This sequence joins TRBV11-2 and TRBJ1-3; TRBD1 is a possible D gene (5 bases). Trimming left V 3 bases short and J 0 bases short, with 9 bases between. Germline V gives CDR1 SGHAT, CDR2 FQNNGV. The CDR3 runs 15 residues. CDR3 nucleotides: TGTGCCAGCAGCTTTGGGGGGACCTCTGGAAACACCATATATTTT. Amino acid sequence: CASSFGGTSGNTIYF.

Written as DNA, the CDR3 is TGTGCCTCAACAGGACAAGTCGGAAACACCATATATTTT. Its translation: CASTGQVGNTIYF. The chain couples TRBV19 to TRBJ1-3; weak D call: TRBD1 (5 bases). V was pared by 11 bases and J by 4 bases, with 15 bases between. Germline values: CDR1 LNHDA, CDR2 SQIVND (reference sequence). This CDR3 has 13 residues.

In this sample, this clone turned up a few times. The rearrangement links TRBV19 to TRBJ1-6, with 7 bases matching TRBD1. The CDR3 loop spans 15 amino acids. The ends lost 5 bases at V and 10 bases at J; junction bases unmatched: 11. Germline loops: CDR1 LNHDA, CDR2 SQIVND (reference sequence). DNA for the CDR3: TGTGCCAGTAGTGCCGCGCAGGGGGTAAAATCACCCCTCCACTTT. Protein product: CASSAAQGVKSPLHF.

This chain joins TRBV5-6 and TRBJ2-7; 10 bases match TRBD2. J was trimmed by 5 bases and V by 3 bases; bases with no gene match: 5. CDR3 length: 14 amino acids. Germline assignment: CDR1 SGHDT and CDR2 YYEEEE. As DNA, the CDR3 is TGTGCCAGCAGCTCTCTAGCGGGAGTAGACGAGCAGTACTTC. Protein sequence: CASSSLAGVDEQYF.

This clone came up a few times. The genes are TRBV27 and TRBJ2-7; the match to TRBD2 covers 10 bases. V lost 10 bases and J lost 0; bases outside the gene matches: 30. Per germline, CDR1 MNHEY and CDR2 SMNVEV (reference sequence). This CDR3 has 22 residues. For the CDR3, the DNA is TGTGCCACCAGACATATTAGAAGGGAGTGGGTACTAGCGGGACCTATCTCCTACGAGCAGTACTTC. As protein: CATRHIRREWVLAGPISYEQYF.

This clone was detected only a few times. In DNA, the CDR3 is TGTGCCAGCAGCTCGGCAGGGGCTGGAAACACCATATATTTT. As protein: CASSSAGAGNTIYF. The V and J genes are TRBV11-2 and TRBJ1-3; D perhaps matches TRBD1 (6 bases). V gave up 4 bases and J gave up 2 bases, with 9 bases separating them. Germline V gene sequence: CDR1 SGHAT, CDR2 FQNNGV. The length of the CDR3 is 14 residues.

The chain has TRBV5-4 and TRBJ2-2; D uncertain. The CDR3 runs 13 residues. Trimming removed 1 base from V and 5 bases from J, with 6 bases in between. The germline CDR1 and CDR2 sequences are SGHNT and YYREEE (reference sequence). The CDR3 loop reads CASSLWVTGELFF. CDR3 bases: TGTGCCAGCAGCTTGTGGGTGACCGGGGAGCTGTTTTTT.

A single count supports this clone. The V gene is TRBV5-1, the J gene TRBJ2-5; a weak D match, TRBD1 (5 bases). This CDR3 has 13 residues. CDR1 SGHRS and CDR2 YFSETQ come from the germline V gene. V shed 0 bases and J shed 7 bases, with 10 bases lying between them. CDR3 coding DNA: TGCGCCAGCAGCTTGGAGGGGCAGGGGACCCAGTACTTC. Translation: CASSLEGQGTQYF.

This chain links TRBV7-2 with TRBJ2-7, with 14 nucleotides matching TRBD2. V lost 4 bases to trimming and J lost 0 bases; unmatched junction nucleotides: 2. This CDR3 is 16 amino acids long. Germline loops: CDR1 SGHTA, CDR2 FQGNSA. CDR3 region: CASSWTSGGSSYEQYF. Written as DNA, the CDR3 is TGTGCCAGCAGCTGGACTAGCGGGGGGTCCTCCTACGAGCAGTACTTC.

J is TRBJ1-1 and V is TRBV25-1; 8 bases agree with TRBD1. The CDR3 totals 18 residues. The ends lost 0 bases at V and 4 bases at J; junction bases unmatched: 13. Per the germline V gene, CDR1 is MGHDK and CDR2 is SYGVNS. The CDR3 sequence: CASSEYLVTDRDGTEAFF. Here the CDR3 DNA reads TGTGCCAGCAGTGAATATTTAGTGACGGACAGGGACGGCACTGAAGCTTTCTTT.

The rearrangement joins TRBV6-5 to TRBJ1-1; unclear D gene. Germline-derived CDR1 and CDR2 are MNHEY and SVGAGI. V was clipped by 3 bases and J by 1 base, with 9 bases between them. CDR3 size: 14 residues. The CDR3 nucleotides are TGTGCCAGCAGTTATGGCCTCACGAACACTGAAGCTTTCTTT. Protein product: CASSYGLTNTEAFF.

The genes are TRBV27 and TRBJ2-7; either TRBD1 or TRBD2 may supply D (5 bases each). The CDR3 totals 15 residues. Germline V CDR1 and CDR2: MNHEY, SMNVEV (reference sequence). The V end was cut by 6 bases, the J end by 3 bases, with 18 bases between. CDR3 region: CASSPGTEDIYEQYF. DNA for the CDR3: TGTGCCAGCAGCCCGGGGACGGAGGATATCTACGAGCAGTACTTC.

The chain couples TRBV30 to TRBJ1-5; TRBD1 agrees at 8 bases. With 2 bases clipped from V and 7 bases from J, the junction kept 4 bases outside the gene matches. There are 13 residues in the CDR3. Germline loops: CDR1 GTSNPN, CDR2 SVGIG (reference sequence). The CDR3 DNA reads TGTGCCTGGAGTACAGGGGGGGAGCAGCCCCAGCATTTT. Amino acids: CAWSTGGEQPQHF. Full variable domain (missing parts from reference TRBV30 and TRBJ1-5): SQTIHQWPATLVQPVGSPLSLECTVEGTSNPNLYWYRQAAGRGLQLLFYSVGIGQISSEVPQNLSASRPQDRQFILSSKKLLLSDSGFYLCAWSTGGEQPQHFGDGTRLSIL.

The chain couples TRBV27 to TRBJ1-6; 7 bases are a match to TRBD1. Germline V CDR1 and CDR2: MNHEY, SMNVEV (reference sequence). The CDR3 runs 16 residues. Germline trimming cut 4 bases from V and 4 bases from J; bases unmatched to any gene: 7. The CDR3 region is CASSSPGQRYNSPLHF. CDR3 sequence (DNA): TGTGCCAGCAGTTCCCCGGGACAGAGATATAATTCACCCCTCCACTTT.

This clone showed up just a few times. The gene calls are TRBV27 and TRBJ1-5; tentatively, D is TRBD1 (6 bases). CDR1 is MNHEY and CDR2 is SMNVEV in the germline V gene (reference sequence). Trimming pared 2 bases from V and 6 bases from J, leaving 17 bases between. This CDR3 has 16 residues. The CDR3 reads CASSLSARRGGQPQHF. In DNA form, the CDR3 reads TGTGCCAGCAGTTTAAGCGCCCGCAGGGGCGGTCAGCCCCAGCATTTT.

The chain couples TRBV5-1 to TRBJ2-3; TRBD1 matches at 7 bases. CDR1 is SGHRS, CDR2 YFSETQ, per germline. The junction had 8 bases not matched to a gene; V was cut back by 4 bases and J by 6 bases. This CDR3 is built from 14 residues. The CDR3 bases are TGCGCCAGCAGCACGCCGAGGGGGCGCGATACGCAGTATTTT. Amino acids: CASSTPRGRDTQYF.